This TCR beta chain appears in the sequencing data of a study of blood T cell repertoires in COVID-19. Clones were sequenced by immunoSEQ multiplex PCR, and TCRdb holds only the in-frame ones, with some missing. The sample yields 300,000 to 400,000 clones, about 86% seen once. V was pared by 5 bases and J by 7 bases, with 2 bases of the junction left unmatched. Germline V gene sequence: CDR1 LNHDA, CDR2 SQIVND (reference sequence). The CDR3 has 12 residues. Residents of about two dozen US areas, aged about 18 to 95 years, made up the participants. Donors were grouped by their self-reported clinical history.

The sequence was collected from a woman aged 40 to 49 with acute COVID-19. The specimen sequenced was PBMCs or T cells enriched from blood (not recorded which). The chain carries TRBV19 and TRBJ1-5, with 7 bases that match TRBD1. The CDR3 DNA is TGTGCCAGTAGTTCGGGACAGCAGCCCCAGCATTTT. The encoded protein is CASSSGQQPQHF.